The next 3 T cell receptor beta chains were all read from a single sample in a study of cytomegalovirus exposure and HLA in healthy donors. In the PCR, 60 Vbeta and 13 Jbeta primers were used. Using immunoSEQ multiplex PCR, the repertoire was profiled, and TCRdb retains in-frame clones only, with some absent. The sample shows about 130,000 clones, roughly two thirds of them seen only once. Sequenced material: PBMCs. Receptors were obtained from a man aged 30 to 39 in good health and CMV-seropositive.

The rearrangement links TRBV15 to TRBJ1-5, with 9 positions matching TRBD1. Trimming took 0 bases from V and 3 from J; bases not matched to a gene: 15. This CDR3 comprises 20 residues. Germline lookup yields CDR1 LNHNV and CDR2 YYDKDF (reference sequence). For the CDR3, the DNA is TGTGCCACCAGCAGAGAAACGCTCCGGGACAGGGTTACCATCAATCAGCCCCAGCATTTT. Encoded protein: CATSRETLRDRVTINQPQHF.

This chain joins TRBV10-3 and TRBJ1-1; a possible D gene is TRBD1 (5 bases). There are 14 residues in the CDR3. Trimming removed 8 bases from V and 0 bases from J, with 13 bases in between. CDR1 and CDR2 (germline): ENHRY, SYGVKD. This CDR3 is CAIGATVMNTEAFF. The CDR3 DNA sequence: TGTGCCATCGGGGCGACGGTTATGAACACTGAAGCTTTCTTT.

The CDR3 DNA reads as TGTGCCACCAGCAGAGACAGGCCCTATGGCTACACCTTC. Amino acids: CATSRDRPYGYTF. V gene TRBV15 combines with J gene TRBJ1-2, with D unresolved. Trimming stripped 0 bases from V and 4 bases from J, with 6 bases between. The CDR3 covers 13 residues. From germline, CDR1 is LNHNV and CDR2 YYDKDF (reference sequence).